This TCR beta chain comes out of a study of OX40 agonist ivuxolimab in advanced cancers. For the study at large: Ivuxolimab is an agonistic anti-OX40 (CD134) antibody, and patients were treated with it.

Clones were sequenced by immunoSEQ multiplex PCR, and TCRdb holds only the in-frame ones, with some missing. Of tens of thousands of clones in the sample, around 80% were seen once. Study-wide results and caveats: With doses of 0.1 to 3.0 mg/kg, CD4+ and CD8+ blood T cells had undergone clonal expansion by week 6. Nonresponders included some who also had low normalized T-cell clonal expansion.

CDR3 length equals 16 residues. Germline CDR1 and CDR2: MNHEY and SMNVEV (reference sequence). V gave up 8 bases and J gave up 8 bases; unmatched junction bases: 17. Comment on this clone: Its antigen is not identified.

The TCR originated in an adult with an advanced solid tumor such as melanoma, head and neck, liver or kidney cancer. The V gene is TRBV27, the J gene TRBJ1-2; 10 bases line up with TRBD1. The sample consisted of CD4+ or CD8+ T cells sorted from blood, taken in a trial of the OX40 agonist ivuxolimab. The CDR3 region has the DNA TGTGCCAGCGGACCACAAAGGACAGGGGGTGTAAGGGGCTACACCTTC. As protein: CASGPQRTGGVRGYTF.